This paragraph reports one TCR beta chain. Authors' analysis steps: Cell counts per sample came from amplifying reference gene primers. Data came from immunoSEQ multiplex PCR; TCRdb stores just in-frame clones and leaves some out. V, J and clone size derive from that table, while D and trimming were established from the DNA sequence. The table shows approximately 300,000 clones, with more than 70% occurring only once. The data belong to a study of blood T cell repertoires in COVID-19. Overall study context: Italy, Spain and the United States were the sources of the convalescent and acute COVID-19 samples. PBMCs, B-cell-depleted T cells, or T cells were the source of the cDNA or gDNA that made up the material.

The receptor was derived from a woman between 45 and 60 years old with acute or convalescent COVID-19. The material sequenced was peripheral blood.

The CDR3 reads CASSQMKNYGYTF. The CDR3 DNA reads as TGCGCCAGCAGCCAGATGAAAAACTATGGCTACACCTTC. The V and J genes are TRBV5-1 and TRBJ1-2; D is ambiguous. Germline assignment: CDR1 SGHRS and CDR2 YFSETQ. Trimming shortened V by 4 bases and J by 2 bases, and 9 bases separated the two germline ends. The CDR3 spans 13 residues.